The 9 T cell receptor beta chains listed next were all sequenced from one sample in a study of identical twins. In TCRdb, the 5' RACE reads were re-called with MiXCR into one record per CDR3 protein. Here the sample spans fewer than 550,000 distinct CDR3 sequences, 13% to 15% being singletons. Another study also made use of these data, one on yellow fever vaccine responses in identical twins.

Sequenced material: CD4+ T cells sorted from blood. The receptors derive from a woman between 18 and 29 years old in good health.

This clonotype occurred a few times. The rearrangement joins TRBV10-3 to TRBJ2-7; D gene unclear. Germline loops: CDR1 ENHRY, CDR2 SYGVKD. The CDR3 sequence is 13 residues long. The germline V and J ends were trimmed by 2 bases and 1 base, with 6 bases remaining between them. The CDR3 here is CAISEAGSYEQYF. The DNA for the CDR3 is TGTGCCATCAGTGAGGCAGGATCCTACGAGCAGTACTTC.

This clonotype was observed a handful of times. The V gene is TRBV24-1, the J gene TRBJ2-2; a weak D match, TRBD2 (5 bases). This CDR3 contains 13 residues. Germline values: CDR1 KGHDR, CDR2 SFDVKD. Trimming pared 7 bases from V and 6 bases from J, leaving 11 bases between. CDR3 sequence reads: CATRTVGAGELFF. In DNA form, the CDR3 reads TGTGCCACCAGAACCGTGGGAGCCGGGGAGCTGTTTTTT.

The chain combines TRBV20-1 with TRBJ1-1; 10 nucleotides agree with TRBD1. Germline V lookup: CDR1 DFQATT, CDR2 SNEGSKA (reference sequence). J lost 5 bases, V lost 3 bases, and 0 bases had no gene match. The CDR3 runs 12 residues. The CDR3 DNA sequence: TGCAGTGCTAGGGGACAGGGGACTGAAGCTTTCTTT. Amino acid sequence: CSARGQGTEAFF.

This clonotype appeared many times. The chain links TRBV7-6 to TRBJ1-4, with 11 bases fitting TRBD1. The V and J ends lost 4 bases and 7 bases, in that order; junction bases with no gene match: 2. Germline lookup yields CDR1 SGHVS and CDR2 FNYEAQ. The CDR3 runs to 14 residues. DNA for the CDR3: TGTGCCAGCAGCTCCGGGACAGGGGGTGAAAAACTGTTTTTT. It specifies CASSSGTGGEKLFF.

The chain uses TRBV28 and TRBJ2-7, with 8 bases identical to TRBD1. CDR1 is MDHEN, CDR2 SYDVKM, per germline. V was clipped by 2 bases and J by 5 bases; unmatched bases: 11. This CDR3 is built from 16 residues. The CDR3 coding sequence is TGTGCCAGCAGTTTACGAGCGACAGGGGAAATCCACGAGCAGTACTTC. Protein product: CASSLRATGEIHEQYF.

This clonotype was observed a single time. CDR3 sequence reads: CASSSSEGGYEQYV. CDR3 coding DNA: TGTGCCAGCAGCTCCTCGGAGGGAGGCTACGAGCAGTACGTC. The chain couples TRBV12-1 to TRBJ2-7; the table calls TRBD2, which could not be checked here. TRBV12-1 corresponds to a pseudogene. The CDR3 is 14 residues long.

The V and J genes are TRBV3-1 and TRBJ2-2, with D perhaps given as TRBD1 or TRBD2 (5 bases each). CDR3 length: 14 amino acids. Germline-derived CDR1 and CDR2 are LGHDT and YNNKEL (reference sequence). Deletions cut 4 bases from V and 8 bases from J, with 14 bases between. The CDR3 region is CASSLEAGRGELFF. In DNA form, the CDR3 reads TGTGCCAGCAGCCTAGAAGCAGGGAGAGGGGAGCTGTTTTTT.

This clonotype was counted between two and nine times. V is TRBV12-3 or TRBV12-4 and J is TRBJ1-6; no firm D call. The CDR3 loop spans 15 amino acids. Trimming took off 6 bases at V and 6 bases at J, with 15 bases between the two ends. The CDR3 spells CASRLGLTPNSPLHF. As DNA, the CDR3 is TGTGCCAGCAGGCTCGGTCTGACCCCTAATTCACCCCTCCACTTT.

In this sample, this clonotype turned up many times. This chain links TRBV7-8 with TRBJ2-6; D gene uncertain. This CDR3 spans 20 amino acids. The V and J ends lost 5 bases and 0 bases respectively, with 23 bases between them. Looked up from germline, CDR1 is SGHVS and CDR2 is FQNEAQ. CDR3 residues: CASSPASTLLLSSGANVLTF. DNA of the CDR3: TGTGCCAGCAGCCCCGCTAGTACCCTATTACTGAGCTCTGGGGCCAACGTCCTGACTTTC.